This TCR beta chain was identified during a study of T cell responses to AZD1222 COVID-19 vaccine. The study, taken as a whole, reports: Baseline seropositives among AZD1222 recipients totaled only six or seven. Nearly half of spike-specific TCRs reportedly go after variant regions that carry no mutations. None of the repertoires were sampled until the peak T cell response had passed.

Profiling relied on immunoSEQ multiplex PCR, and the TCRdb table lists in-frame clones only, not all of them. The data contain 150,000 to 200,000 clones, roughly 92% of them singletons. To note about this clone: The target antigen is unknown.

J was trimmed by 4 bases and V by 5 bases; bases with no gene match: 12. Germline V lookup: CDR1 SGHTA, CDR2 FQGNSA. CDR3 length: 17 amino acids. The chain links TRBV7-2 to TRBJ2-2; 8 bases are shared with TRBD1. The TCR was taken from an adult in good health. The specimen was peripheral blood, collected on day 0 of AZD1222 vaccination. The CDR3 region is CASSQSVRGHGTGELFF. In DNA, the CDR3 is TGTGCCAGCAGCCAATCAGTCAGGGGGCATGGCACCGGGGAGCTGTTTTTT.